The 15 T cell receptor beta chains below come from one sample, sequenced in a study of OX40 agonist ivuxolimab in advanced cancers. Here immunoSEQ multiplex PCR was the method, and the copy in TCRdb shows in-frame clones only, minus some. The sample holds about 90,000 clones, roughly 87% seen once. The starting material was CD4+ or CD8+ T cells sorted from blood, obtained in a trial of the OX40 agonist ivuxolimab. The receptors were sampled from an adult with an advanced solid tumor such as melanoma, head and neck, liver or kidney cancer.

The chain is built from TRBV7-3 and TRBJ2-3; D is uncertain. CDR3 length: 13 amino acids. The germline V gene has CDR1 SGHTA and CDR2 FQGTGA. V lost 2 bases to trimming and J lost 2 bases, with 5 bases between them. CDR3 sequence: CASSLSYTDTQYF. CDR3 coding DNA: TGTGCCAGCAGCTTATCCTACACAGATACGCAGTATTTT.

The J gene is TRBJ2-1, the V gene TRBV7-9; 7 positions match TRBD1. The germline CDR1 and CDR2 sequences are SEHNR and FQNEAQ (reference sequence). The junction had 16 bases not matched to a gene; V was cut back by 7 bases and J by 4 bases. The CDR3 length is 17 residues. This CDR3 is CASKTALGQTEYNEQFF. The CDR3 DNA reads as TGTGCCAGCAAAACCGCTTTGGGACAGACGGAATACAATGAGCAGTTCTTC.

The chain couples TRBV7-2 to TRBJ1-2, with 7 nucleotides matching TRBD1. This CDR3 has 14 residues. Trimming took 2 bases from V and 4 from J; bases not matched to a gene: 4. Germline V gene data show CDR1 as SGHTA and CDR2 as FQGNSA. The DNA for the CDR3 is TGTGCCAGCAGCTTACCAGGGGGGGCCTATGGCTACACCTTC. It is translated as CASSLPGGAYGYTF.

V is TRBV30 and J is TRBJ1-2; D is ambiguous. The ends were cut back, 0 bases at V and 3 bases at J, with 5 bases in the middle. CDR3 length equals 12 residues. Germline lookup yields CDR1 GTSNPN and CDR2 SVGIG (reference sequence). The CDR3 loop reads CAWSVLDYGYTF. The CDR3 nucleotides read TGTGCCTGGAGTGTCTTGGACTATGGCTACACCTTC.

There are a few counts of this clone. The V call is TRBV7-3, the J call TRBJ1-1; 8 nucleotides line up with TRBD1. The germline V gene encodes CDR1 SGHTA and CDR2 FQGTGA. J gave up 4 bases and V 4 bases, and 5 bases lay outside the gene matches. This CDR3 is 14 amino acids long. The CDR3 spells CASSSGQEFTEAFF. The CDR3 bases are TGTGCCAGCAGCTCGGGACAGGAGTTCACTGAAGCTTTCTTT.

V and J are TRBV5-1 and TRBJ1-4; 7 nucleotides match TRBD1. The germline gives CDR1 SGHRS, CDR2 YFSETQ. The length of the CDR3 is 14 residues. J was trimmed by 7 bases and V by 3 bases; bases with no gene match: 6. The CDR3: CASSSQGFSEKLFF. For the CDR3, the DNA is TGCGCCAGCAGCTCACAGGGGTTCAGTGAAAAACTGTTTTTT. The full variable domain, completed using reference TRBV5-1 and TRBJ1-4, is KAGVTQTPRYLIKTRGQQVTLSCSPISGHRSVSWYQQTPGQGLQFLFEYFSETQRNKGNFPGRFSGRQFSNSRSEMNVSTLELGDSALYLCASSSQGFSEKLFFGSGTQLSVL.

The genes are TRBV18 and TRBJ2-2; 7 bases match TRBD2. The V and J ends lost 4 bases and 0 bases, in that order; junction bases with no gene match: 2. Germline assignment: CDR1 KGHSH and CDR2 LQKENI. CDR3 length equals 15 residues. For the CDR3, the DNA is TGTGCCAGCTCACGGGGGGGAACGAACACCGGGGAGCTGTTTTTT. Its translation: CASSRGGTNTGELFF.

V is TRBV30 and J is TRBJ1-1; a possible D gene is TRBD1 (5 bases). The CDR3 is made up of 14 amino acids. Germline V gene sequence: CDR1 GTSNPN, CDR2 SVGIG (reference sequence). V lost 2 bases, J lost 1 base, and 11 bases lay in between. CDR3 sequence (DNA): TGTGCCTGGAGTTGGGGGGACCCGAACACTGAAGCTTTCTTT. Translation gives CAWSWGDPNTEAFF.

The CDR3 bases are TGTGCCAGCAGCTTCAGCGAGGGGGCGCCTGAAGCTTTCTTT. It codes for CASSFSEGAPEAFF. The rearrangement uses TRBV9 and TRBJ1-1; 7 positions agree with TRBD1. V shed 4 bases and J 6 bases; nucleotides not matched to a gene: 9. The CDR3 runs to 14 residues. Per germline, CDR1 SGDLS and CDR2 YYNGEE.

The CDR3, as DNA: TGTGCCAGCAGCGTAGCAGGTCAAGAGACCCAGTACTTC. The encoded protein is CASSVAGQETQYF. V and J are TRBV9 and TRBJ2-5; D not resolved. Germline assignment: CDR1 SGDLS and CDR2 YYNGEE. The CDR3 has 13 residues. V was clipped by 0 bases and J by 2 bases, with 5 bases between them.

This chain links TRBV6-1 with TRBJ2-7; TRBD1 matches at 10 bases. V lost 3 bases and J lost 0; bases outside the gene matches: 5. In germline, CDR1 is MNHNS, CDR2 SASEGT. The CDR3 has 16 residues. Written as DNA, the CDR3 is TGTGCCAGCAGTGAGCCCCGGGACAGGGGCTCCTACGAGCAGTACTTC. It translates to CASSEPRDRGSYEQYF.

The chain couples TRBV7-8 to TRBJ2-1; weak D call: TRBD1 (6 bases). The CDR3 has 15 residues. CDR1 SGHVS and CDR2 FQNEAQ come from the germline V gene. Trimming shortened V by 1 base and J by 3 bases, and 10 bases separated the two germline ends. CDR3 sequence reads: CASSLGQVHYNEQFF. The CDR3 DNA is TGTGCCAGCAGCTTAGGACAGGTACACTACAATGAGCAGTTCTTC.

The chain recombines TRBV6-5 with TRBJ1-4; possible D gene TRBD1, 5 bases. The germline CDR1 and CDR2 sequences are MNHEY and SVGAGI. CDR3 length: 15 residues. V was cut by 10 bases and J by 6 bases, with 21 bases left in between. The CDR3 DNA reads TGTGCCACTACATCTCGGGGGGGGACTTATGAAAAACTGTTTTTT. Translation gives CATTSRGGTYEKLFF.

The chain links TRBV10-3 to TRBJ2-1; weak D call: TRBD1 (6 bases). Germline CDR1 and CDR2: ENHRY and SYGVKD. V lost 4 bases and J 0 bases, leaving 7 bases between the germline ends. This CDR3 has 14 residues. The CDR3 nucleotides are TGTGCCATCAGTGGGGGGCTCTCCTACAATGAGCAGTTCTTC. This gives the protein CAISGGLSYNEQFF.

This sequence joins TRBV30 and TRBJ2-2; 9 nucleotides align to TRBD2. CDR1 is GTSNPN, CDR2 SVGIG, per germline (reference sequence). V shed 3 bases and J 4 bases; nucleotides not matched to a gene: 12. The CDR3 spans 17 residues. CDR3 residues: CAWSAMWGRGGTGELFF. CDR3 DNA sequence: TGTGCCTGGAGCGCCATGTGGGGGCGGGGGGGCACCGGGGAGCTGTTTTTT.